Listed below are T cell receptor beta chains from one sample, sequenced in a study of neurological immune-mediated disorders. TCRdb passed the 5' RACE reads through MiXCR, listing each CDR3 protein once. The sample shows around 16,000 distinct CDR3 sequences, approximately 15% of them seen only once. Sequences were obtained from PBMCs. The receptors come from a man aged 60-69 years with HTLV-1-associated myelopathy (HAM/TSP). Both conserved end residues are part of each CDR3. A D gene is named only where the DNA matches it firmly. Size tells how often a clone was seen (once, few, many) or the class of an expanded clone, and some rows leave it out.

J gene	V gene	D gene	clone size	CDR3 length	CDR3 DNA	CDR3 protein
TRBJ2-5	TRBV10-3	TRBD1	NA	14	TGTGCCACAGTCCCGAGACAGGGGACGGAGATCCAGTACTTC	CATVPRQGTEIQYF
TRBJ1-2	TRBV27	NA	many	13	TGTGCCAGCAGTTTGCCGGGGGTGGGTGGCTACACCTTC	CASSLPGVGGYTF
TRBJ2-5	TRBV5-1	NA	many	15	TGCGCCAGCAGCTTGGTGGTCAAGGAGGGAGAGACCCAGTACTTC	CASSLVVKEGETQYF
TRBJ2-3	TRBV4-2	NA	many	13	TGTGCCAGCAGCCAAGATTTCACAGATACGCAGTATTTT	CASSQDFTDTQYF
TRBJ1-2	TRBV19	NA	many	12	TGTGCCAGTAGTACACAGGCCTATGGCTACACCTTC	CASSTQAYGYTF
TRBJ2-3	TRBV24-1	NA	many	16	TGTGCCACCAGTGCAGGGGCCTCGAGAGGTGTTGATACGCAGTATTTT	CATSAGASRGVDTQYF
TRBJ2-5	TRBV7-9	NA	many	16	TGTGCCAGCAGCTTAAGTCTCCGGGGGCGGGGAGAGACCCAGTACTTC	CASSLSLRGRGETQYF
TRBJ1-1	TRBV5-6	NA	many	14	TGTGCCAGCAGCTTAGGGGGGTGGAACACTGAAGCTTTCTTT	CASSLGGWNTEAFF
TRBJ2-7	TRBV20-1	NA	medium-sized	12	TGCAGTGCTAGAGGGACCTCCTACGAGCAGTACTTC	CSARGTSYEQYF
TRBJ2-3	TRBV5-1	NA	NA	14	TGCGCCAGCAGCCCGGATACAGGGTCAGATACGCAGTATTTT	CASSPDTGSDTQYF
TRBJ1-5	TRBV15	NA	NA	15	TGTGCCACCAGCAGAGATCAGTCCACAAATCAGCCCCAGCATTTT	CATSRDQSTNQPQHF
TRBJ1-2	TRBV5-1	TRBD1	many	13	TGCGCCAGCAGCAGAGAAGGGGACAGAGGGAACACCTTC	CASSREGDRGNTF
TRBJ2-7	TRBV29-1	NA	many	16	TGCAGCGTTCGGGGCGGGTTTAGGAGCGACTCTTACGAGCAGTACTTC	CSVRGGFRSDSYEQYF
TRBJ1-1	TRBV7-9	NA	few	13	TGTGCCAGCAGCTTATTGGAGGGAGCTGAAGCTTTCTTT	CASSLLEGAEAFF
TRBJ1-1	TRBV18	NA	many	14	TGTGCCAGCTCATCGGGACGGGGGCGGACTGAAGCTTTCTTT	CASSSGRGRTEAFF
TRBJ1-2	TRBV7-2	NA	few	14	TGTGCCAGCAACGTCGACGGAAACCCTTTTGGCTACACCTTC	CASNVDGNPFGYTF
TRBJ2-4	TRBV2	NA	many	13	TGTGCCAGCAGGCGGGACCAGGCTCAAATGGGGTACTTC	CASRRDQAQMGYF
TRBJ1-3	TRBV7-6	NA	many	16	TGTGCCAGCAGCTTAGGACGACTGTCCTCTGGAAACACCATATATTTT	CASSLGRLSSGNTIYF
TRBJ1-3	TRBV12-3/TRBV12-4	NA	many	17	TGTGCCAGCAGACCCAACTTGTCGATCGTCTCTGGAAACACCATATATTTT	CASRPNLSIVSGNTIYF
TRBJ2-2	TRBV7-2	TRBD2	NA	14	TGTGCCAGCAGCCTGGGGGGGGGGACCGGGGAGCTGTTTTTT	CASSLGGGTGELFF
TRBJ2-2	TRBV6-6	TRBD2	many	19	TGTGCCAGCAGTTACTCGATCCTAGCGGGCGTAACGAACACCGGGGAGCTGTTTTTT	CASSYSILAGVTNTGELFF
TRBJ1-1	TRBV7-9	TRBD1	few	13	TGTGCCAGCATAAGGGACAGGGGCGCTGAAGCTTTCTTT	CASIRDRGAEAFF
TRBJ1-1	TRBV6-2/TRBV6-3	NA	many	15	TGTGCCAGCAGTTACGAAGCAGGGTGGAACACTGAAGCTTTCTTT	CASSYEAGWNTEAFF
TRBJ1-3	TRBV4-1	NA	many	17	TGCGCCAGCAGCCAAGCATTATCGGGGAACTCTGGAAACACCATATATTTT	CASSQALSGNSGNTIYF
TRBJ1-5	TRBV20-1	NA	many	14	TGCAGTGCCGTCTCGGGGTTTGGCAATCAGCCCCAGCATTTT	CSAVSGFGNQPQHF
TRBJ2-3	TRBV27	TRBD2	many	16	TGTGCCAGCAGTTCTCGGGCTAGCGGGGGGGCTGGAACGCAGTATTTT	CASSSRASGGAGTQYF
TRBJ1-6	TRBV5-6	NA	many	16	TGTGCCAGCAGCTTGTCTGACAGACCCTATAATTCACCCCTCCACTTT	CASSLSDRPYNSPLHF
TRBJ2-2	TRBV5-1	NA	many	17	TGCGCCAGCAGCTTGGCCGAGGCAGTAGTAAACACCGGGGAGCTGTTTTTT	CASSLAEAVVNTGELFF
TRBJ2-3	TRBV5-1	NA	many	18	TGCGCCAGCAGCTTGGAGCCGCTGCGGGCCCTCCGCACAGATACGCAGTATTTT	CASSLEPLRALRTDTQYF